A single sample gave rise to the 8 T cell receptor beta chains below, sequenced in a study of tumor and adjacent non-tumor tissue in lung cancer. Three rounds of nested PCR, following a modified ARM-PCR protocol, produced the TCRbeta library. TCRdb ran MiXCR on the multiplex PCR reads and lists one entry per CDR3 protein. Found here are 120,000 or so distinct CDR3 sequences, about 66% of them singletons; the top ten hold around 13%. The template was RNA from unsorted bulk tissue. Sequenced sample: lung tumor tissue. These TCRs come from a man aged 25 to 40 with non-small cell lung cancer.

In this sample, this clonotype turned up a few times. This chain uses TRBV12-3 or TRBV12-4 with TRBJ2-5, with D tentatively TRBD1 (6 bases). V was shortened by 5 bases and J by 5 bases, with 18 bases between the two germline ends. The CDR3 is 15 residues long. In nucleotides, the CDR3 is TGTGCCAGCAGTGAGTATACAGGGAGACGTGAGACCCAGTACTTC. This translates into CASSEYTGRRETQYF.

Concerning this clonotype itself: The conserved phenylalanine or tryptophan is not found at the CDR3 terminus, so this likely reflects a read error. The chain combines TRBV11-1 with TRBJ1-6; D is uncertain. The CDR3 length is 14 residues. Looked up from germline, CDR1 is SGHAT and CDR2 is FQDESV (reference sequence). Trimming took off 5 bases at V and 4 bases at J, with 9 bases between the two ends. CDR3 sequence reads: CASSVDIYNSPLHS. CDR3 nucleotide sequence: TGTGCCAGCAGCGTCGACATTTATAATTCACCCCTCCACTCT.

The rearrangement joins TRBV20-1 to TRBJ2-3, with 7 bases that match TRBD2. The CDR3 consists of 14 residues. The V gene's germline CDR1 is DFQATT and CDR2 SNEGSKA (reference sequence). V shed 3 bases and J 6 bases; nucleotides not matched to a gene: 9. The CDR3 region has the DNA TGCAGTGCTAGTCTGGGGACTACTCAGGATACGCAGTATTTT. Translation: CSASLGTTQDTQYF.

In the case of this clonotype: This may stem from a read error, because a much larger clone lies one nucleotide away. For the CDR3, the DNA is TGCAGTGCTCGCGCATGGGGCAGGGACGGAGGTGGCTACACCTTC. Its translation is CSARAWGRDGGGYTF. The chain joins TRBV20-1 to TRBJ1-2, with D maybe TRBD1 (5 bases). The CDR3 length is 15 residues. The germline V gene has CDR1 DFQATT and CDR2 SNEGSKA (reference sequence). Deletions cut 5 bases from V and 7 bases from J, with 23 bases between.

For this clonotype: Since a much larger clone is just one base distant, this may be a read error. The chain has TRBV20-1 and TRBJ2-5; D possibly uses TRBD1 or TRBD2 (5 bases each). The germline gives CDR1 DFQATT, CDR2 SNEGSKA (reference sequence). This CDR3 contains 12 residues. The V end was cut by 4 bases, the J end by 9 bases, with 15 bases between. CDR3 DNA: TGCAGTGCTATTCTGAGGGGTGAGGCCCAGTACTTC. It specifies CSAILRGEAQYF.

Remarks on this clonotype: An end of the junction does not agree with germline; a read error may underlie this. The V gene is TRBV7-2, the J gene TRBJ2-3; 14 nucleotides match TRBD2. This CDR3 region has 18 residues. Germline V gives CDR1 SGHTA, CDR2 FQGNSA. The CDR3 DNA sequence: TGTGCCAGCAGCTTAGTGGGACTAGCGGGGGCCTACACAAATACGCAGTATTTT. Amino acids: CASSLVGLAGAYTNTQYF.

The chain has TRBV6-2 or TRBV6-3 and TRBJ1-4; the D is unclear. CDR3 length: 13 residues. The V end lost 5 bases, the J end lost 10 bases, and 14 bases lay between the germline ends. The germline CDR1 and CDR2 sequences are MNHEY and SVGEGT. The CDR3 nucleotides are TGTGCCAGCAGTACCTTAGGTCTCGGAAAACTGTTTTTT. Translating it yields CASSTLGLGKLFF.

Concerning this clonotype itself: Without the conserved terminal phenylalanine or tryptophan, this CDR3 likely stems from a read error. The V call is TRBV11-2, the J call TRBJ1-2, with D possibly TRBD1 on 5 matching bases. CDR1 is SGHAT and CDR2 is FQNNGV in the germline V gene. The CDR3 covers 15 residues. Trimming left V 0 bases short and J 4 bases short, with 12 bases between. CDR3 region: CASSLDPQGIYGYTS. CDR3 DNA: TGTGCCAGCAGCTTAGATCCCCAGGGCATCTATGGCTACACCTCC.